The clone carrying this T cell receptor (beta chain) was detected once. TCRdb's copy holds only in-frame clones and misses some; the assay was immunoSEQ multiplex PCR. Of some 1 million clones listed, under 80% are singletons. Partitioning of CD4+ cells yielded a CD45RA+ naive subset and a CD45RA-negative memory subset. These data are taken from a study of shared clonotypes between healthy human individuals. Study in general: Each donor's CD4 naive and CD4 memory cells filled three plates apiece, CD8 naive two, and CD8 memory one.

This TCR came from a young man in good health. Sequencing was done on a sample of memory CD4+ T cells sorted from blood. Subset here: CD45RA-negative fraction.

CDR3 protein: CASSLWQGADTQYF. CDR3 nucleotide sequence: TGTGCCAGCAGCTTATGGCAGGGGGCAGATACGCAGTATTTT. The V gene is TRBV11-2, the J gene TRBJ2-3; 7 bases match TRBD1. The J segment lost 4 bases and the V segment lost 2 bases, leaving 3 bases of the junction unmatched. The CDR3 loop spans 14 amino acids. Germline-derived CDR1 and CDR2 are SGHAT and FQNNGV.